The 10 T cell receptor beta chains below were found in one sample sequenced in a study of T cells in Graves' hyperthyroidism and ophthalmopathy. RNA transcripts yielded amplified TCR beta CDR3 regions. RT-PCR in the first round (using the HTBI primer set) targeted the TCR CDR3. TCRdb re-called the multiplex PCR reads with MiXCR, one entry per CDR3 protein. The sample lists about 500,000 distinct CDR3 sequences; approximately 16% were seen once. The sample comprised blood. These receptors were collected from a woman in her twenties or thirties with Graves' ophthalmopathy.

The chain recombines TRBV19 with TRBJ2-2, with D tentatively TRBD1 (5 bases). The CDR3 runs 14 residues. Deletions cut 4 bases from V and 6 bases from J, with 12 bases between. Germline CDR1 and CDR2: LNHDA and SQIVND (reference sequence). The CDR3 nucleotides read TGTGCCAGTAGTAGGGAACAGGTGCCCGGGGAGCTGTTTTTT. It yields the protein CASSREQVPGELFF.

Many counts were recorded for this clonotype. The V and J genes are TRBV3-1 and TRBJ1-2; D is undetermined. Deletions cut 0 bases from V and 6 bases from J, with 11 bases between. Per the germline V gene, CDR1 is LGHDT and CDR2 is YNNKEL (reference sequence). The CDR3 runs to 14 residues. CDR3 residues: CASSQEGRADGYTF. DNA of the CDR3: TGTGCCAGCAGCCAAGAGGGGAGGGCGGATGGCTACACCTTC.

This clonotype has a handful of counts. This chain uses TRBV6-1 with TRBJ2-7; 9 bases agree with TRBD1. V shed 7 bases and J 1 base; nucleotides not matched to a gene: 8. Per germline, CDR1 MNHNS and CDR2 SASEGT. This CDR3 comprises 15 residues. This CDR3 reads CASNRDRGGSYEQYF. DNA of the CDR3: TGTGCCAGCAACAGAGACAGGGGGGGTTCCTACGAGCAGTACTTC.

This clonotype showed up many times. The chain recombines TRBV5-1 with TRBJ2-7; a possible D gene is TRBD2 (5 bases). V lost 4 bases, J lost 5 bases, and 13 bases lay in between. The CDR3 totals 13 residues. The germline gives CDR1 SGHRS, CDR2 YFSETQ. The CDR3 sequence: CASSGLGVHEQYF. CDR3 DNA sequence: TGCGCCAGCAGCGGTTTGGGAGTGCACGAGCAGTACTTC.

The chain uses TRBV27 and TRBJ1-5; D is ambiguous. The CDR3 sequence is 15 residues long. Trimming removed 4 bases at V and 0 bases at J, with 10 bases between. The germline CDR1 and CDR2 sequences are MNHEY and SMNVEV (reference sequence). This chain's CDR3 is CASSSGDNSNQPQHF. Here the CDR3 DNA reads TGTGCCAGCAGTTCCGGGGATAATAGCAATCAGCCCCAGCATTTT.

J is TRBJ1-1 and V is TRBV16; D is uncertain. Germline CDR1 KGHSY, CDR2 FQNENV. The CDR3 covers 16 residues. The germline V and J ends were trimmed by 0 bases and 1 base, with 12 bases remaining between them. The CDR3 DNA is TGTGCCAGCAGCCAATCGATGGTTCGGAGGAACACTGAAGCTTTCTTT. It encodes CASSQSMVRRNTEAFF.

This clonotype was detected ten times or more. The chain employs TRBV7-2 and TRBJ2-1; 8 bases fit TRBD1. Germline V CDR1 and CDR2: SGHTA, FQGNSA. With 1 base clipped from V and 5 bases from J, the junction kept 1 base outside the gene matches. CDR3 size: 14 residues. The CDR3: CASSLGQGNNEQFF. CDR3 nucleotides: TGTGCCAGCAGCTTAGGACAGGGGAACAATGAGCAGTTCTTC.

This clonotype was found a few times. Being one base from a much bigger clone, this may be a read error. Because it lacks the conserved phenylalanine or tryptophan at the end, this CDR3 is likely a read error. V is TRBV11-2 and J is TRBJ1-1; 7 bases line up with TRBD1. The ends lost 1 base at V and 6 bases at J; junction bases unmatched: 5. The CDR3 is 14 residues long. Per germline, CDR1 SGHAT and CDR2 FQNNGV. For the CDR3, the DNA is TGTGCCAGCAGCTTAGGACAGGGAGGGGCTGAAGCTTTCCTT. As protein: CASSLGQGGAEAFL.

This clonotype was seen more than once but under ten times. The chain has TRBV5-1 and TRBJ2-2; tentatively, D is TRBD2 (7 bases). CDR1 SGHRS and CDR2 YFSETQ come from the germline V gene. V gave up 0 bases and J gave up 4 bases, with 16 bases separating them. This CDR3 comprises 17 residues. CDR3 residues: CASSLGSPGGGTGELFF. CDR3 DNA: TGCGCCAGCAGCTTGGGGAGCCCGGGGGGCGGCACCGGGGAGCTGTTTTTT. The full variable domain, completed using reference TRBV5-1 and TRBJ2-2, is KAGVTQTPRYLIKTRGQQVTLSCSPISGHRSVSWYQQTPGQGLQFLFEYFSETQRNKGNFPGRFSGRQFSNSRSEMNVSTLELGDSALYLCASSLGSPGGGTGELFFGEGSRLTVL.

This clonotype was counted at least ten times. CDR3 nucleotides: TGTGCCAGCAGAAGGACATACGGCAATCAGCCCCAGCATTTT. It specifies CASRRTYGNQPQHF. The chain employs TRBV6-2 or TRBV6-3 and TRBJ1-5, with TRBD1 as a possible D gene (5 bases). The CDR3 consists of 14 residues. Trimming removed 6 bases at V and 2 bases at J, with 11 bases between. Looked up from germline, CDR1 is MNHEY and CDR2 is SVGEGT.